This T cell receptor (beta chain) was recorded in a study of regulatory T cells in long-lasting Graves disease. The CDR3 runs 14 residues. Trimming pared 7 bases from V and 0 bases from J, leaving 12 bases between. Germline V lookup: CDR1 LNHDA, CDR2 SQIVND (reference sequence). Specified time point: newly diagnosed GD, antithyroid drugs for less than 3 months. Researchers made the TCR library from RNA that was extracted from PBMCs. Combining iRepertoire HTBI primers with Arm-PCR of CDR3 regions, the authors built TCR beta libraries. TCRdb recomputed calls from the multiplex PCR reads with MiXCR, one row per CDR3 protein. The table records around 450,000 distinct CDR3 sequences, about a sixth of them present only once. Another study also made use of these data, one on T cells in Graves' hyperthyroidism and ophthalmopathy. According to that study: Ophthalmopathy was told apart from stable hyperthyroidism by a 13 V-J model.

The chain joins TRBV19 to TRBJ1-1; D remains unclear. The source of this sequence is a man aged 40-49 years with Graves disease. The specimen was peripheral blood mononuclear cells (PBMCs), collected at new diagnosis, from a patient treated with antithyroid drugs. The DNA of the CDR3 is TGTGCCAGTAAGGTAGGCAGGCTGAACACTGAAGCTTTCTTT. The encoded protein is CASKVGRLNTEAFF.